A single sample is the source of the 10 T cell receptor beta chains below, sequenced in a study of blood T cell repertoires in COVID-19. Generated by immunoSEQ multiplex PCR, the TCRdb table keeps only in-frame clones and is missing some. The sample comprises fewer than 350,000 clones, over 80% of which are singletons, and more than 7.5% rests with the top ten. Sequencing input: peripheral blood. These receptors came from a man aged 30 to 45 with COVID-19, enrolled during active disease.

The chain has TRBV28 and TRBJ2-2; 7 bases are a match to TRBD1. There are 18 residues in the CDR3. The germline V gene encodes CDR1 MDHEN and CDR2 SYDVKM. V dropped 2 bases and J dropped 1; count of bases not matched to a gene: 10. In nucleotides, the CDR3 is TGTGCCAGCAGTTTAGAGGCCTTAGACAGGGTGAACACCGGGGAGCTGTTTTTT. Translating it yields CASSLEALDRVNTGELFF. The full variable domain, with the rest looked up from reference TRBV28 and TRBJ2-2, is DVKVTQSSRYLVKRTGEKVFLECVQDMDHENMFWYRQDPGLGLRLIYFSYDVKMKEKGDIPEGYSVSREKKERFSLILESASTNQTSMYLCASSLEALDRVNTGELFFGEGSRLTVL.

The rearrangement links TRBV7-2 to TRBJ2-5, with 8 bases identical to TRBD2. This CDR3 has 19 residues. Germline assignment: CDR1 SGHTA and CDR2 FQGNSA. Losses at the gene ends were 2 bases for V and 5 bases for J; bases not matched to a gene: 19. This chain's CDR3 is CASSLWWRRSSGGLETQYF. In DNA form, the CDR3 reads TGTGCCAGCAGCTTATGGTGGCGTCGGTCCAGCGGGGGTTTGGAGACCCAGTACTTC. The variable domain in full, completed from reference TRBV7-2 and TRBJ2-5, reads GAGVSQSPSNKVTEKGKDVELRCDPISGHTALYWYRQSLGQGLEFLIYFQGNSAPDKSGLPSDRFSAERTGGSVSTLTIQRTQQEDSAVYLCASSLWWRRSSGGLETQYFGPGTRLLVL.

This chain joins TRBV10-3 and TRBJ2-2; 7 nucleotides agree with TRBD1. The CDR3 has 15 residues. After removal of 2 bases from V and 5 bases from J, the junction contained 5 bases not matched to a gene. Germline assignment: CDR1 ENHRY and CDR2 SYGVKD. This CDR3 is CAISELPQGTGELFF. The DNA of the CDR3 is TGTGCCATCAGTGAGCTACCACAGGGGACCGGGGAGCTGTTTTTT.

This clone was observed a few times. The chain employs TRBV9 and TRBJ2-5, with 9 positions matching TRBD1. The CDR3 spans 16 residues. CDR1 and CDR2 (germline): SGDLS, YYNGEE. Germline trimming cut 3 bases from V and 3 bases from J; bases unmatched to any gene: 9. The CDR3 DNA reads TGTGCCAGCAGCGGAACATTACAGGGGGCTGAAGAGACCCAGTACTTC. Its protein product is CASSGTLQGAEETQYF.

The chain is built from TRBV9 and TRBJ2-1; D may be TRBD2 (6 bases). CDR3 length equals 14 residues. Germline assignment: CDR1 SGDLS and CDR2 YYNGEE. Trimming left V 4 bases short and J 3 bases short, with 11 bases between. The CDR3 protein is CASSPRSGYNEQFF. CDR3 coding DNA: TGTGCCAGCAGCCCCCGTAGCGGCTACAATGAGCAGTTCTTC.

V usage is TRBV10-2 and J usage is TRBJ1-2, with D maybe TRBD1 (5 bases). This CDR3 contains 13 residues. Germline CDR1 WSHSY, CDR2 SAAADI. V lost 10 bases and J lost 3, with 15 bases in between. CDR3 sequence (DNA): TGCGCCATACGGGGGACCAACGACTATGGCTACACCTTC. Translated, it gives CAIRGTNDYGYTF.

The genes are TRBV6-5 and TRBJ2-7; 8 bases map to TRBD1. CDR3 length equals 13 residues. The germline CDR1 and CDR2 sequences are MNHEY and SVGAGI. J was trimmed by 9 bases and V by 5 bases; bases with no gene match: 9. CDR3 protein: CASSTRPGQVQYF. CDR3 nucleotide sequence: TGTGCCAGCAGTACGAGACCGGGACAGGTGCAGTACTTC.

The chain links TRBV7-2 to TRBJ2-5; D is undetermined. The CDR3 is 14 residues long. Germline assignment: CDR1 SGHTA and CDR2 FQGNSA. V was cut by 5 bases and J by 2 bases, with 12 bases left in between. This CDR3 is CASSPTLAQETQYF. CDR3 coding DNA: TGTGCCAGCAGCCCCACGTTAGCTCAAGAGACCCAGTACTTC.

This clone appeared once. This chain joins TRBV11-3 and TRBJ2-1; 10 nucleotides line up with TRBD2. This CDR3 is built from 14 residues. V lost 3 bases to trimming and J lost 9 bases; unmatched junction nucleotides: 5. CDR1 is SGHNT, CDR2 YENEEA, per germline. The CDR3 is CASSFERGGAEQFF. The CDR3 bases are TGTGCCAGCAGCTTCGAGCGGGGGGGCGCTGAGCAGTTCTTC.

This clone has just a few counts. V and J are TRBV12-5 and TRBJ2-3; TRBD2 aligns across 11 bases. The junction had 2 bases not matched to a gene; V was cut back by 3 bases and J by 6 bases. The CDR3 has 14 amino acids. The germline gives CDR1 LGHNT, CDR2 FRNRAP. CDR3 residues: CASGFSGGVDTQYF. The CDR3 DNA follows: TGTGCTAGTGGTTTTAGCGGGGGGGTGGATACGCAGTATTTT.